This TCR beta chain is drawn from a study of T cells in Graves' hyperthyroidism and ophthalmopathy. The overall study: Sampling of peripheral blood happened at initial diagnosis, prior to any treatment.

This clonotype was seen at least ten times. RNA transcripts yielded amplified TCR beta CDR3 regions. TCR CDR3 regions were first amplified by RT-PCR with HTBI primers. One entry per CDR3 protein, called by TCRdb with MiXCR from the multiplex PCR reads. This table holds 650,000 to 850,000 distinct CDR3 sequences, approximately 19% found once. PBMCs came from 10 ml fresh peripheral blood. The ends were cut back, 4 bases at V and 3 bases at J, with 11 bases in the middle. The germline gives CDR1 SGHRS, CDR2 YFSETQ. The CDR3 length is 14 residues. Material for sequencing was blood. The chain employs TRBV5-1 and TRBJ1-5, with a possible D match to TRBD1 (5 bases). This receptor was identified in a woman in her forties or fifties with Graves' hyperthyroidism that later progressed to Graves' ophthalmopathy. The chain's CDR3 is CASSPRGDNQPQHF. For the CDR3, the DNA is TGCGCCAGCAGCCCACGGGGGGACAATCAGCCCCAGCATTTT.